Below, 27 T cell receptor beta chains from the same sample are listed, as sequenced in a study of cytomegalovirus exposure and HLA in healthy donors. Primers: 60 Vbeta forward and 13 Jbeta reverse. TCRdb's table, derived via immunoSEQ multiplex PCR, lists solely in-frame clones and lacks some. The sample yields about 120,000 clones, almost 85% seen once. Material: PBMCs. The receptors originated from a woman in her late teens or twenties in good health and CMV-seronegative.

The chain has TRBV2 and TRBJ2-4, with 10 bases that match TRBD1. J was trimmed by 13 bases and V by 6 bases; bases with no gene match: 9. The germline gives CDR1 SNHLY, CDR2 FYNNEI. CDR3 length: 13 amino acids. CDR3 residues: CASSGGTGAFQYF. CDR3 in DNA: TGTGCCAGCAGCGGAGGGACAGGGGCTTTCCAGTACTTC.

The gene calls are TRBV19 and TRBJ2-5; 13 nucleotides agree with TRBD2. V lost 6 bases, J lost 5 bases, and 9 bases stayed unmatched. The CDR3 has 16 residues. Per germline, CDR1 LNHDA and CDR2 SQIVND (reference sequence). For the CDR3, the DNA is TGTGCCAGTAGCAACCGACTAGCGGGAGGAGGGGAGACCCAGTACTTC. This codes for CASSNRLAGGGETQYF.

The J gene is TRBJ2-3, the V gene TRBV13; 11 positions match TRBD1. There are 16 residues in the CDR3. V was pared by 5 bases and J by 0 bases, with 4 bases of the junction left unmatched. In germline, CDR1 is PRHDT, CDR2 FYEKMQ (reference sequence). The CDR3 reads CASSSRDRGSTDTQYF. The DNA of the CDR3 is TGTGCCAGCAGCAGTCGGGACAGGGGGAGCACAGATACGCAGTATTTT.

DNA for the CDR3: TGTGCCAGCAGCCCCCCAGGGGCTGGAAACACCATATATTTT. It encodes CASSPPGAGNTIYF. The rearrangement links TRBV7-2 to TRBJ1-3; D is perhaps TRBD1 (6 bases). The V gene lost 5 bases and the J gene lost 2 bases, with 10 bases spanning the gap. Germline V CDR1 and CDR2: SGHTA, FQGNSA. This CDR3 region has 14 residues.

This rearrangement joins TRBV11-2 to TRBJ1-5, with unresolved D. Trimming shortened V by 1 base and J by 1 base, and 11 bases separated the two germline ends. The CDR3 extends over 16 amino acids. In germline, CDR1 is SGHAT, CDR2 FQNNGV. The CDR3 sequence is CASSLGYIGSNQPQHF. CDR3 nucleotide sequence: TGTGCCAGCAGCTTAGGATATATTGGCAGCAATCAGCCCCAGCATTTT.

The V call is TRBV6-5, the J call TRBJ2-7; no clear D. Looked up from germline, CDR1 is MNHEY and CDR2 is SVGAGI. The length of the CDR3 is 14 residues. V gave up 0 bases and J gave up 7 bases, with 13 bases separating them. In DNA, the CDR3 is TGTGCCAGCAGTTACTCTGGAGAGGTACGGGAGCAGTACTTC. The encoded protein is CASSYSGEVREQYF.

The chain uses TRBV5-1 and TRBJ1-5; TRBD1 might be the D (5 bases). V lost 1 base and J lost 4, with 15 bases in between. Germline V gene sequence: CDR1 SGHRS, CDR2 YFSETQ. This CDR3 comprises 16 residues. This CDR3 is CASSLRPREVNQPQHF. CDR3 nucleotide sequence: TGCGCCAGCAGCTTGAGGCCCAGGGAAGTGAATCAGCCCCAGCATTTT.

For the CDR3, the DNA is TGCGCCAGCAGCCAACGGGACGGGGGAGCCTACAATGAGCAGTTCTTC. Translated: CASSQRDGGAYNEQFF. The chain is built from TRBV4-1 and TRBJ2-1, with a possible D match to TRBD2 (6 bases). CDR1 is MGHRA and CDR2 is YSYEKL in the germline V gene. CDR3 length equals 16 residues. V lost 2 bases, J lost 2 bases, and 13 bases lay in between.

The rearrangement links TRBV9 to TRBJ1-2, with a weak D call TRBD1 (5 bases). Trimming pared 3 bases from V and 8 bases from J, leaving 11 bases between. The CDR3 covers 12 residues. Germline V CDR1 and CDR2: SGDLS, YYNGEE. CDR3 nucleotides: TGTGCCAGCAGCGCGGATCAGGGCGGCTACACCTTC. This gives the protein CASSADQGGYTF.

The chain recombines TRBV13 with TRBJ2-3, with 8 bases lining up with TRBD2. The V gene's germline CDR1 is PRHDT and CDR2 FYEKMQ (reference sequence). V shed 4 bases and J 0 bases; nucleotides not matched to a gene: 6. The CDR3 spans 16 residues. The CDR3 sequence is CASSSSLAASTDTQYF. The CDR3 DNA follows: TGTGCCAGCAGCTCCTCACTAGCGGCTAGCACAGATACGCAGTATTTT.

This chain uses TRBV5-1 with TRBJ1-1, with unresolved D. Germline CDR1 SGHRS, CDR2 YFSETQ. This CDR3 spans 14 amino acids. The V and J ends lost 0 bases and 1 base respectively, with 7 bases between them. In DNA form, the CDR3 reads TGCGCCAGCAGCTTGGGACGGGAGAACACTGAAGCTTTCTTT. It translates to CASSLGRENTEAFF.

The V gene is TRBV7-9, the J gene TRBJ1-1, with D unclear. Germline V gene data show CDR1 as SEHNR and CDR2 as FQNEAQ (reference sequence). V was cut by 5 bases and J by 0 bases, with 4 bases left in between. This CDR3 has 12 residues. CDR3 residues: CASSIMNTEAFF. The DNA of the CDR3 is TGTGCCAGCAGCATAATGAACACTGAAGCTTTCTTT.

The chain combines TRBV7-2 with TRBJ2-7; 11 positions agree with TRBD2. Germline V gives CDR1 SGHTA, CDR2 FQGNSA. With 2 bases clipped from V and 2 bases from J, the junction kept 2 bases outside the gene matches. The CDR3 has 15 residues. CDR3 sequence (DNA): TGTGCCAGCAGCTTACGACTAGCGGGGCCCTACGAGCAGTACTTC. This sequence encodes CASSLRLAGPYEQYF.

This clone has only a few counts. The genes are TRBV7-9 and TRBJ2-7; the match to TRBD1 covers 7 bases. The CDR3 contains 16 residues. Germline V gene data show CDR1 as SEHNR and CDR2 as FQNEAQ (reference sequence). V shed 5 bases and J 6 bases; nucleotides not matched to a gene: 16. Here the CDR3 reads CASSTYSGQHTIEQYF. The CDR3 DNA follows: TGTGCCAGCAGCACGTACTCGGGACAGCACACTATCGAGCAGTACTTC.

CDR3 sequence (DNA): TGTGCCAGCAGCCCCGGGACTAGCGGGGAGCAGTACTTC. It yields the protein CASSPGTSGEQYF. The gene calls are TRBV7-9 and TRBJ2-7, with 12 positions matching TRBD2. Germline values: CDR1 SEHNR, CDR2 FQNEAQ (reference sequence). This CDR3 contains 13 residues. V was clipped by 5 bases and J by 7 bases; unmatched bases: 3.

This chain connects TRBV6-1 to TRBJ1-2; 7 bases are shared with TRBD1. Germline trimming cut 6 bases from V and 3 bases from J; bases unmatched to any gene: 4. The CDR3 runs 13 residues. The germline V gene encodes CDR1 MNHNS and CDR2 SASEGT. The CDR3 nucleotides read TGTGCCAGCAGGGAACAGGGGTACTATGGCTACACCTTC. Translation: CASREQGYYGYTF.

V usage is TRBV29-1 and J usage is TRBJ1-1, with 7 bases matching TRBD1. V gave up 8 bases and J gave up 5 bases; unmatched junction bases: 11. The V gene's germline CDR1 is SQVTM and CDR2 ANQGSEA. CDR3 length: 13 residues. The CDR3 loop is CSTSGGWSTEAFF. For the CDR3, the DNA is TGCAGCACCTCAGGGGGTTGGAGTACTGAAGCTTTCTTT.

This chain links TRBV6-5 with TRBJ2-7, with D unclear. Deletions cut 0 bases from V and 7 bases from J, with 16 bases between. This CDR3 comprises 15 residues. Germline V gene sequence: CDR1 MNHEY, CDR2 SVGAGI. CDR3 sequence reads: CASSYSSAFAYEQYF. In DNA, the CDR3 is TGTGCCAGCAGTTACTCAAGCGCCTTCGCGTATGAGCAGTACTTC.

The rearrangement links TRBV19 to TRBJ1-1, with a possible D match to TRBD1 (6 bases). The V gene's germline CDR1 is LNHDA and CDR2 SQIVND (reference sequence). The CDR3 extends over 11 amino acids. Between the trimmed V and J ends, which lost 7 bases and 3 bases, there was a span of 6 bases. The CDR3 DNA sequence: TGTGCCAGTACAGGGGACACTGAAGCTTTCTTT. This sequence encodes CASTGDTEAFF. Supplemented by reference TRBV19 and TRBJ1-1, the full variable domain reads DGGITQSPKYLFRKEGQNVTLSCEQNLNHDAMYWYRQDPGQGLRLIYYSQIVNDFQKGDIAEGYSVSREKKESFPLTVTSAQKNPTAFYLCASTGDTEAFFGQGTRLTVV.

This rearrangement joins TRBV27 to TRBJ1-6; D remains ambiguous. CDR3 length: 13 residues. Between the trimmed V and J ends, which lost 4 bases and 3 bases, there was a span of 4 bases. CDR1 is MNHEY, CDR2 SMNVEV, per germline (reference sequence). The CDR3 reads CASSSSYNSPLHF. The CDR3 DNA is TGTGCCAGCAGTTCTAGCTATAATTCACCCCTCCACTTT.

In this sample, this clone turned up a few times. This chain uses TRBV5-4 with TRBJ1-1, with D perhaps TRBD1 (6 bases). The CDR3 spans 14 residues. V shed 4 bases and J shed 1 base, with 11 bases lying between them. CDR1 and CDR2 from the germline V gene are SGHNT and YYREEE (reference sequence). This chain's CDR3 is CASSRTAQNTEAFF. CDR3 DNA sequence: TGTGCCAGCAGCCGGACAGCCCAGAACACTGAAGCTTTCTTT.

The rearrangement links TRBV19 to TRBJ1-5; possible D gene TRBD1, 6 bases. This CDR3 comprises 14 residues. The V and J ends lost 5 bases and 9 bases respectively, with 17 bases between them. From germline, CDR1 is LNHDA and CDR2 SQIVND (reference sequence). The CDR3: CASSPKQGQGPQHF. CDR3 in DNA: TGTGCCAGTAGTCCTAAACAGGGCCAAGGGCCCCAGCATTTT.

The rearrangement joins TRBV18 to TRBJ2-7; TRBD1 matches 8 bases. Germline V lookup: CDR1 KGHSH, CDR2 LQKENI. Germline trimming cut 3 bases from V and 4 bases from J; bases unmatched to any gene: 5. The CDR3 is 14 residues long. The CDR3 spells CASSPRTGQYEQYF. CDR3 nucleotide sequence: TGTGCCAGCTCACCTCGGACAGGGCAATACGAGCAGTACTTC.

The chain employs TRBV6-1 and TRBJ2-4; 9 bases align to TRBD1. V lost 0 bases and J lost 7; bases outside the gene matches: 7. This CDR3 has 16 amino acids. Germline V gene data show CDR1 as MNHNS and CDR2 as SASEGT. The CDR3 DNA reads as TGTGCCAGCAGTGAAGCGACAGGGGGAGGGATGAACATTCAGTACTTC. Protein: CASSEATGGGMNIQYF.

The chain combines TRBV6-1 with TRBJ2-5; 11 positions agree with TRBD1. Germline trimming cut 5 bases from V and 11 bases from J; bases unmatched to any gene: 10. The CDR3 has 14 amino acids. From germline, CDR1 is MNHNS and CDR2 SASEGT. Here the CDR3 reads CASSRTGGSGEQYF. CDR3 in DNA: TGTGCCAGCAGTAGGACAGGGGGCTCGGGGGAGCAGTACTTC.

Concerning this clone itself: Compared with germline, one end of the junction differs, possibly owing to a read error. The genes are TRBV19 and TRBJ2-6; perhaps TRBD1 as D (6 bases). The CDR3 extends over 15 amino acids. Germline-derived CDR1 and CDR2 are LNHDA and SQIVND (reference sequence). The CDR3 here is CASSVNRAGANGLTF. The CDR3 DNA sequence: TGTGCCAGTAGTGTAAACAGGGCTGGGGCCAACGGCCTGACTTTC.

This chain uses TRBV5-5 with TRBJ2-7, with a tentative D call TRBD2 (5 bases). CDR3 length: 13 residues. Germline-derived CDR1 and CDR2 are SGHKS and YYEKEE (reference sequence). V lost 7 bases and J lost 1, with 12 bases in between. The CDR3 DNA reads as TGTGCCAGCGGGCTCGGAGGTTCCTACGAGCAGTACTTC. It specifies CASGLGGSYEQYF.